This TCR beta chain appears in the sequencing data of a study of T cells in Graves' hyperthyroidism and ophthalmopathy. Trimming removed 1 base from V and 3 bases from J; junction bases left unmatched: 3. The CDR3 is made up of 14 amino acids. Germline lookup yields CDR1 DFQATT and CDR2 SNEGSKA (reference sequence). Uncontrolled infection, other autoimmune disease, pregnancy and lactation each barred patients from inclusion. Clinicians diagnosed patients from clinical symptoms, serum thyroxine and TRAb, thyroid ultrasound and orbital computed tomography. Study-wide points: Prediction of ophthalmopathy progression came a median around 7.1 months pre-onset.

Many counts were recorded for this clonotype. Its target is not known. Amplified regions were TCR beta CDR3 sequences from RNA transcripts. Researchers ran a first-round RT-PCR on the TCR CDR3 using the HTBI primer set. TCRdb reanalysed the multiplex PCR reads using MiXCR and keeps one entry per CDR3 protein. The repertoire holds about 400,000 distinct CDR3 sequences, 15% to 19% seen once, with roughly 26% in the top ten. V usage is TRBV20-1 and J usage is TRBJ2-7; TRBD2 aligns across 10 bases. Sample: blood. The origin of this receptor is a young woman with Graves' hyperthyroidism that later progressed to Graves' ophthalmopathy. The CDR3 spells CSARGTSGFYEQYF. The CDR3 DNA is TGCAGTGCTAGAGGGACTAGCGGTTTCTACGAGCAGTACTTC.